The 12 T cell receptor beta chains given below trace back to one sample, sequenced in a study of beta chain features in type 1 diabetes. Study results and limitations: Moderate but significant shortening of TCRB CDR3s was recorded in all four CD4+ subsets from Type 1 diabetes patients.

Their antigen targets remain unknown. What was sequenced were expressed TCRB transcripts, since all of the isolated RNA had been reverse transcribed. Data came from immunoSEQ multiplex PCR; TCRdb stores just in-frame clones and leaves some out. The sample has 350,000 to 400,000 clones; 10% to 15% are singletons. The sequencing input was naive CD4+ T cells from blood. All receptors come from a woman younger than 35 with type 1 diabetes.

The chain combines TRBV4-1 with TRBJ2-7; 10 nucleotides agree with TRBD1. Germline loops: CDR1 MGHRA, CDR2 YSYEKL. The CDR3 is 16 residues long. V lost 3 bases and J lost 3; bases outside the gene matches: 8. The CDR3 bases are TGCGCCAGCAGCCATAAACCCGGGACAGGGGTCTACGAGCAGTACTTC. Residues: CASSHKPGTGVYEQYF.

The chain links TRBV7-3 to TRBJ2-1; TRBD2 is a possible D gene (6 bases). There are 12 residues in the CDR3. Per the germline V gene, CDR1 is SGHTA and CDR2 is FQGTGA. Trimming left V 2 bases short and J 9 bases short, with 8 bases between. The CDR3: CASSLGGFEQFF. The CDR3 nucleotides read TGTGCCAGCAGCTTAGGAGGGTTTGAGCAGTTCTTC. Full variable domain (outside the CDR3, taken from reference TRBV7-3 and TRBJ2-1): GAGVSQTPSNKVTEKGKYVELRCDPISGHTALYWYRQSLGQGPEFLIYFQGTGAADDSGLPNDRFFAVRPEGSVSTLKIQRTERGDSAVYLCASSLGGFEQFFGPGTRLTVL.

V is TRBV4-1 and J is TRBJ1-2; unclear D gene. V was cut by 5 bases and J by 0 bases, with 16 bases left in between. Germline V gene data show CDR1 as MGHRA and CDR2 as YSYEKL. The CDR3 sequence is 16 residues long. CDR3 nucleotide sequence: TGCGCCAGCAGCAGACTGCCCGGGGTAGCTAACTATGGCTACACCTTC. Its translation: CASSRLPGVANYGYTF.

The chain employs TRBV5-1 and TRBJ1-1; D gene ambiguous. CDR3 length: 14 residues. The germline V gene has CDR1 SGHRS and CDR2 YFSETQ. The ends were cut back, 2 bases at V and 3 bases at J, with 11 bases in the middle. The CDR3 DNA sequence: TGCGCCAGCAGCTTCGAGGTGGAGGACACTGAAGCTTTCTTT. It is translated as CASSFEVEDTEAFF.

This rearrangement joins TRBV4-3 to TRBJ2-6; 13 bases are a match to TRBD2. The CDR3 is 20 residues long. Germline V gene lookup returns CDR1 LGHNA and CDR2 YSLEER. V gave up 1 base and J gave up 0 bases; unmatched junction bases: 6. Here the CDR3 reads CASSQGTSGGESSGANVLTF. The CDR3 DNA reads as TGCGCCAGCAGCCAAGGAACTAGCGGGGGGGAGAGCTCTGGGGCCAACGTCCTGACTTTC.

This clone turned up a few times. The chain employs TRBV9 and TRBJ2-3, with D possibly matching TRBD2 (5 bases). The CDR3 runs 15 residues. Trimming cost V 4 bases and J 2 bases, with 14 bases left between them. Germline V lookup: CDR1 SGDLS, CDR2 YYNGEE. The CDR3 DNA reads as TGTGCCAGCAGCTTTGGCGGGTACTCCACAGATACGCAGTATTTT. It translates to CASSFGGYSTDTQYF.

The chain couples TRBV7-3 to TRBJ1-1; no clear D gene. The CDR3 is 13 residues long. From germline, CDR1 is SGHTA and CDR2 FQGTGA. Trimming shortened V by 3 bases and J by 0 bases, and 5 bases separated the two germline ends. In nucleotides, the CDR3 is TGTGCCAGCAGCTTTACTATGAACACTGAAGCTTTCTTT. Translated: CASSFTMNTEAFF.

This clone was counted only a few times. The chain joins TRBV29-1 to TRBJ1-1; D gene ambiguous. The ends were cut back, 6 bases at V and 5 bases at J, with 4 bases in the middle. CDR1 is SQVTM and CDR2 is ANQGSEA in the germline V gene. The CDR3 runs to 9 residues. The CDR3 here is CSVETEAFF. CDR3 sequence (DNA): TGCAGCGTAGAGACTGAAGCTTTCTTT.

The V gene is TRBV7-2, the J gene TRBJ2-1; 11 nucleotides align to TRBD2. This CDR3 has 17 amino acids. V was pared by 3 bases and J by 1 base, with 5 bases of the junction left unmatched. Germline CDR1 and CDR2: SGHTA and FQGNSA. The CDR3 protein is CASSFELAGASYNEQFF. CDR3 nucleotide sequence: TGTGCCAGCAGCTTTGAACTAGCGGGGGCATCCTACAATGAGCAGTTCTTC.

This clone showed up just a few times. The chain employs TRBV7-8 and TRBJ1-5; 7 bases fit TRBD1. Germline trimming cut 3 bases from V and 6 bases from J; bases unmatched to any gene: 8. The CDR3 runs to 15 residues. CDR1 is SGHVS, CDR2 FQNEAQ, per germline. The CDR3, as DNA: TGTGCCAGCAGCTTGGGCAGGGGGTTGAGTCAGCCCCAGCATTTT. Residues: CASSLGRGLSQPQHF.

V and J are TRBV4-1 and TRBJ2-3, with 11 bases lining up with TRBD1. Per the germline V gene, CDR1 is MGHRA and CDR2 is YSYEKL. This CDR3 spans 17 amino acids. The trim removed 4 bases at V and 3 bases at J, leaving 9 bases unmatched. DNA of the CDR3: TGCGCCAGCAGCCTACGCTGGACAGGGGGCTCGACAGATACGCAGTATTTT. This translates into CASSLRWTGGSTDTQYF.

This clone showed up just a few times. As DNA, the CDR3 is TGTGCCAGCAGGGGGGGGTCGCCCTCGGAGACCCAGTACTTC. This translates into CASRGGSPSETQYF. The chain uses TRBV28 and TRBJ2-5; 7 bases line up with TRBD2. Germline V gene sequence: CDR1 MDHEN, CDR2 SYDVKM. The CDR3 totals 14 residues. J gave up 5 bases and V 6 bases, and 9 bases lay outside the gene matches.